These 3 T cell receptor beta chains originate from one sample sequenced in a study of CD8 T cell repertoires and HIV-1 epitope variants. These receptors are not linked to any known antigen. Only in-frame clones appear in the TCRdb table, and some are missing; sequencing was by immunoSEQ multiplex PCR. The data show roughly 4,200 clones, around 68% seen once. The sequenced material came from cultured CD8+ T cells derived from PBMCs. These receptors came from a male donor with HIV.

The chain has TRBV7-6 and TRBJ2-2; D possibly corresponds to TRBD2 (6 bases). There are 15 residues in the CDR3. CDR1 SGHVS and CDR2 FNYEAQ come from the germline V gene. The ends were cut back, 2 bases at V and 7 bases at J, with 14 bases in the middle. The CDR3 sequence is CASSLSGGAGGELFF. The CDR3 bases are TGTGCCAGCAGCTTAAGTGGAGGGGCGGGCGGGGAGCTGTTTTTT.

The chain is built from TRBV5-1 and TRBJ1-4, with D perhaps matching TRBD1 (5 bases). The V gene lost 3 bases and the J gene lost 7 bases, with 13 bases spanning the gap. Germline CDR1 and CDR2: SGHRS and YFSETQ. This CDR3 is 14 amino acids long. The CDR3 region is CASSSQGGGEKLFF. The DNA of the CDR3 is TGCGCCAGCAGCTCTCAGGGAGGAGGTGAAAAACTGTTTTTT.

The chain recombines TRBV27 with TRBJ1-2; no firm D call. The V and J ends lost 5 bases and 4 bases respectively, with 11 bases between them. The CDR3 is 13 amino acids. The V gene's germline CDR1 is MNHEY and CDR2 SMNVEV (reference sequence). In DNA form, the CDR3 reads TGTGCCAGCAGTAAGGAAAGCGGCTATGGCTACACCTTC. This encodes CASSKESGYGYTF.